This TCR beta chain was observed in a study of blood T cells in healthy people across ages. Whole-study results and caveats: When set beside aged donors, long-lived donors presented more naive CD4+ cells and higher diversity.

Points on this clonotype: Its antigen is unidentified.

Extraction yielded at least 5 micrograms of total RNA per sample. For the second PCR, which ran for roughly 6 to 12 cycles, a sample-barcoded 5' primer and a J-beta primer mix were used. Every cDNA was tagged by a template-switch adaptor with 12 random nucleotides. TCRdb re-called the 5' RACE reads with MiXCR, one entry per CDR3 protein. The data contain about a million distinct CDR3 sequences, roughly 51% of them singletons. This CDR3 spans 14 amino acids. V lost 6 bases, J lost 0 bases, and 11 bases lay in between. The germline V gene encodes CDR1 LNHDA and CDR2 SQIVND (reference sequence). What was sequenced was blood. The receptor was isolated from a woman aged 55-69 years in good health. V usage is TRBV19 and J usage is TRBJ2-5; possible D gene TRBD1, 5 bases. CDR3 residues: CASSKRQHQETQYF. The CDR3 region has the DNA TGTGCCAGTAGCAAGAGACAGCACCAAGAGACCCAGTACTTC.